The 30 T cell receptor beta chains presented below share a single source sample, sequenced in a study of CD8+ T cells in alopecia areata. Sequencing templates came from extracted RNA that was reverse transcribed into cDNA. TCRdb's copy holds only in-frame clones and misses some; the assay was immunoSEQ multiplex PCR. The repertoire holds more than 95,000 clones, with 41% as singletons. The specimen was CD4+ T cells sorted from blood. The receptors derive from a human donor with alopecia areata.

The J gene is TRBJ2-7, the V gene TRBV4-2; tentative D call: TRBD2 (5 bases). This CDR3 comprises 15 residues. The germline V gene encodes CDR1 LGHNA and CDR2 YNFKEQ. Trimming removed 2 bases from V and 2 bases from J, with 13 bases in between. The CDR3 reads CASSQHAPGTYEQYF. In nucleotides, the CDR3 is TGTGCCAGCAGCCAACATGCGCCGGGAACCTACGAGCAGTACTTC.

This clone was seen a few times. An end of the junction differs from the germline gene, which may be a read error. V is TRBV13 and J is TRBJ2-6, with D possibly being TRBD1 (6 bases). The CDR3 covers 17 residues. Looked up from germline, CDR1 is PRHDT and CDR2 is FYEKMQ (reference sequence). The CDR3 loop reads CASSVGTMSSGANVLTF. The DNA for the CDR3 is TGTGCCAGCAGCGTAGGGACAATGAGCTCTGGGGCCAACGTCCTGACTTTC. The whole variable domain, filled in from reference TRBV13 and TRBJ2-6, reads AAGVIQSPRHLIKEKRETATLKCYPIPRHDTVYWYQQGPGQDPQFLISFYEKMQSDKGSIPDRFSAQQFSDYHSELNMSSLELGDSALYFCASSVGTMSSGANVLTFGAGSRLTVL.

This clone came up a few times. The chain employs TRBV4-1 and TRBJ2-7, with 7 positions matching TRBD2. V was pared by 4 bases and J by 1 base, with 7 bases of the junction left unmatched. The CDR3 contains 15 residues. Germline CDR1 reads MGHRA; CDR2 reads YSYEKL. The CDR3 DNA reads TGCGCCAGCAGCCGGGGGAGGGGACTTTCCTACGAGCAGTACTTC. Translation gives CASSRGRGLSYEQYF.

This chain joins TRBV28 and TRBJ2-7; TRBD1 is a possible D gene (6 bases). Germline V gene data show CDR1 as MDHEN and CDR2 as SYDVKM. The V end was cut by 7 bases, the J end by 3 bases, with 16 bases between. The CDR3 is 14 amino acids. This chain's CDR3 is CASTVDRIHYEQYF. CDR3 nucleotide sequence: TGTGCCAGCACCGTCGACAGGATCCACTACGAGCAGTACTTC.

This sequence joins TRBV29-1 and TRBJ2-1; TRBD2 matches 10 bases. Trimming removed 0 bases from V and 7 bases from J; junction bases left unmatched: 6. Germline CDR1 reads SQVTM; CDR2 reads ANQGSEA. CDR3 size: 15 residues. The CDR3 nucleotides read TGCAGCGTTGAAGAAACGACTAGCGGGCGGAATGAGCAGTTCTTC. Amino acids: CSVEETTSGRNEQFF.

This chain links TRBV28 with TRBJ2-7, with D possibly being TRBD1 or TRBD2 (5 bases each). Trimming removed 2 bases at V and 6 bases at J, with 17 bases between. The CDR3 covers 15 residues. CDR1 MDHEN and CDR2 SYDVKM come from the germline V gene. Written as DNA, the CDR3 is TGTGCCAGCAGTTTAGGGACGTTCCGGTCCATCGAGCAGTACTTC. Amino acids: CASSLGTFRSIEQYF.

This clone was detected only a few times. This chain connects TRBV18 to TRBJ2-3, with D uncertain. Trimming removed 6 bases at V and 4 bases at J, with 23 bases between. CDR1 and CDR2 from the germline V gene are KGHSH and LQKENI. This CDR3 has 17 amino acids. CDR3 nucleotides: TGTGCCAGCTCGCTATCCGTCGTGTCGGTTCGGGCAGATACGCAGTATTTT. This gives the protein CASSLSVVSVRADTQYF.

This clone occurred a few times. The CDR3, as DNA: TGCGCCAGCAGTGGGCTCTTGGGTGGGCAAGAGACCCAGTACTTC. Translating gives CASSGLLGGQETQYF. V and J are TRBV10-2 and TRBJ2-5; D not resolved. The CDR3 is made up of 15 amino acids. Germline-derived CDR1 and CDR2 are WSHSY and SAAADI. Trimming took 4 bases from V and 2 from J, leaving 14 bases between them.

J is TRBJ2-5 and V is TRBV28; 10 bases are a match to TRBD1. Germline V gene data show CDR1 as MDHEN and CDR2 as SYDVKM. The CDR3 covers 16 residues. Losses at the gene ends were 5 bases for V and 2 bases for J; bases not matched to a gene: 8. The CDR3 DNA is TGTGCCAGCAGTGTACCCGGGACAGGGGTACAAGAGACCCAGTACTTC. Protein: CASSVPGTGVQETQYF.

The table lists this clone with a few counts. The V gene is TRBV7-9, the J gene TRBJ2-7, with 10 bases that match TRBD1. V gave up 7 bases and J gave up 4 bases; unmatched junction bases: 7. The germline V gene has CDR1 SEHNR and CDR2 FQNEAQ (reference sequence). The CDR3 has 14 amino acids. In nucleotides, the CDR3 is TGTGCCAGCAACGCCGGACAGGGGGTTTACGAGCAGTACTTC. Its protein product is CASNAGQGVYEQYF.

The sample holds a few counts of this clone. V usage is TRBV29-1 and J usage is TRBJ2-3; TRBD2 agrees at 7 bases. The V and J ends lost 5 bases and 6 bases, in that order; junction bases with no gene match: 8. The CDR3 is 13 residues long. Germline-derived CDR1 and CDR2 are SQVTM and ANQGSEA. CDR3 nucleotides: TGCAGCGTTATGTTACTGGGAGGGGATACGCAGTATTTT. Encoded protein: CSVMLLGGDTQYF.

This clone was seen at least ten times. This chain joins TRBV6-5 and TRBJ1-5; D remains unclear. The CDR3 is 11 amino acids. Germline values: CDR1 MNHEY, CDR2 SVGAGI. The V end was cut by 5 bases, the J end by 13 bases, with 12 bases between. As DNA, the CDR3 is TGTGCCAGCAGTGACGGGTCAAAACAGCATTTT. Translation: CASSDGSKQHF.

This clone was seen a few times. The chain is built from TRBV28 and TRBJ2-5; 8 bases match TRBD1. The trim removed 3 bases at V and 4 bases at J, leaving 1 base unmatched. The CDR3 has 13 residues. The V gene's germline CDR1 is MDHEN and CDR2 SYDVKM. Written as DNA, the CDR3 is TGTGCCAGCAGTTTGGACAGGGTAGAGACCCAGTACTTC. This encodes CASSLDRVETQYF.

This rearrangement joins TRBV18 to TRBJ2-7; the match to TRBD1 covers 8 bases. There are 14 residues in the CDR3. The germline CDR1 and CDR2 sequences are KGHSH and LQKENI. Unmatched junction bases numbered 2, after V lost 2 bases and J lost 2 bases. The CDR3 loop reads CASSPGTGTYEQYF. Here the CDR3 DNA reads TGTGCCAGCTCACCAGGGACAGGTACCTACGAGCAGTACTTC. Drawing the rest from reference TRBV18 and TRBJ2-7, the complete variable domain is NAGVMQNPRHLVRRRGQEARLRCSPMKGHSHVYWYRQLPEEGLKFMVYLQKENIIDESGMPKERFSAEFPKEGPSILRIQQVVRGDSAAYFCASSPGTGTYEQYFGPGTRLTVT.

V is TRBV30 and J is TRBJ2-6, with D possibly TRBD1 on 6 matching bases. The V gene's germline CDR1 is GTSNPN and CDR2 SVGIG (reference sequence). Trimming shortened V by 2 bases and J by 1 base, and 12 bases separated the two germline ends. The CDR3 spans 16 residues. CDR3 in DNA: TGTGCCTGGAGTCATACAGGGAAGTCTGGGGCCAACGTCCTGACTTTC. Residues: CAWSHTGKSGANVLTF.

The rearrangement joins TRBV6-5 to TRBJ2-1; D may be TRBD1 (5 bases). Germline V gene data show CDR1 as MNHEY and CDR2 as SVGAGI. V was shortened by 6 bases and J by 0 bases, with 12 bases between the two germline ends. This CDR3 has 15 amino acids. The CDR3 DNA reads as TGTGCCAGCAGGCCTAGACAGCGCTCCTACAATGAGCAGTTCTTC. It yields the protein CASRPRQRSYNEQFF.

V usage is TRBV25-1 and J usage is TRBJ2-5; 12 bases agree with TRBD2. Germline loops: CDR1 MGHDK, CDR2 SYGVNS. J lost 5 bases, V lost 3 bases, and 13 bases had no gene match. There are 18 residues in the CDR3. Here the CDR3 reads CASSEGRPSGRAWETQYF. The DNA for the CDR3 is TGTGCCAGCAGTGAGGGGCGACCTAGCGGGAGGGCCTGGGAGACCCAGTACTTC.

This clone was counted a few times. The chain combines TRBV29-1 with TRBJ2-5; D perhaps matches TRBD1 (7 bases). The J call may be faulty, since TRBJ2-7 better matches the DNA end. CDR1 SQVTM and CDR2 ANQGSEA come from the germline V gene. The CDR3 has 13 residues. The CDR3 sequence is CSAVPGGSYEQYF. CDR3 DNA sequence: TGCAGCGCCGTACCAGGGGGGAGCTACGAGCAGTACTTC.

This clone was detected only a few times. The chain couples TRBV4-1 to TRBJ2-7; TRBD1 might be the D (5 bases). Germline V gene sequence: CDR1 MGHRA, CDR2 YSYEKL. The CDR3 is 16 residues long. Trimming removed 2 bases at V and 4 bases at J, with 18 bases between. CDR3 residues: CASSQPDEGARYEQYF. The CDR3 region has the DNA TGCGCCAGCAGCCAACCAGACGAAGGGGCGAGATACGAGCAGTACTTC.

This clone was recorded a few times. The chain couples TRBV7-3 to TRBJ2-5, with 9 bases lining up with TRBD2. Germline CDR1 is SGHTA and CDR2 is FQGTGA. Losses at the gene ends were 2 bases for V and 5 bases for J; bases not matched to a gene: 9. The CDR3 has 16 amino acids. The CDR3 coding sequence is TGTGCCAGCAGCTTATTCCCGCGGGGGGGCATCGAGACCCAGTACTTC. Encoded protein: CASSLFPRGGIETQYF.

J is TRBJ2-3 and V is TRBV4-1; D ambiguous. The CDR3 is 14 amino acids. The ends were cut back, 0 bases at V and 2 bases at J, with 6 bases in the middle. Germline loops: CDR1 MGHRA, CDR2 YSYEKL. DNA for the CDR3: TGCGCCAGCAGCCAAGATTCTAACACAGATACGCAGTATTTT. Its translation is CASSQDSNTDTQYF.

This clone was found a few times. This chain links TRBV7-2 with TRBJ2-1; 8 nucleotides line up with TRBD1. There are 16 residues in the CDR3. J gave up 8 bases and V 5 bases, and 14 bases lay outside the gene matches. Germline CDR1 is SGHTA and CDR2 is FQGNSA. CDR3 sequence (DNA): TGTGCCAGCAGCCCTAAAAGAGGACAGGGAGGATATGAGCAGTTCTTC. This gives the protein CASSPKRGQGGYEQFF.

This clone has more than one count but fewer than ten. The V call is TRBV11-2, the J call TRBJ2-3, with D possibly TRBD2 on 6 matching bases. Trimming took off 3 bases at V and 7 bases at J, with 17 bases between the two ends. Germline V gene data show CDR1 as SGHAT and CDR2 as FQNNGV. The CDR3 sequence is 15 residues long. CDR3 in amino acids: CASSFRSSEGNTQYF. CDR3 sequence (DNA): TGTGCCAGCAGCTTCCGCTCTAGCGAGGGGAATACGCAGTATTTT.

The V call is TRBV6-6, the J call TRBJ2-5, with 7 positions matching TRBD1. With V trimmed by 7 bases and J by 3 bases, 5 bases remained unmatched. There are 13 residues in the CDR3. CDR1 is MNHNY, CDR2 SVGAGI, per germline (reference sequence). CDR3 nucleotide sequence: TGTGCCAGCACGCCACAGGGGAAAGAGACCCAGTACTTC. This codes for CASTPQGKETQYF.

This clone was detected once. The rearrangement uses TRBV4-3 and TRBJ2-5; D is ambiguous. The CDR3 length is 14 residues. The germline gives CDR1 LGHNA, CDR2 YSLEER. The V and J ends lost 1 base and 5 bases respectively, with 11 bases between them. The CDR3 nucleotides are TGCGCCAGCAGCCAAGGATTCGGGCGGGAGACCCAGTACTTC. It codes for CASSQGFGRETQYF.

This clone has just a few counts. The V call is TRBV29-1, the J call TRBJ1-1, with 8 bases aligning to TRBD1. Germline V gives CDR1 SQVTM, CDR2 ANQGSEA. V was pared by 3 bases and J by 5 bases, with 5 bases of the junction left unmatched. This CDR3 spans 13 amino acids. The CDR3 sequence is CSVDGQGRTEAFF. In DNA, the CDR3 is TGCAGCGTTGACGGACAGGGAAGGACTGAAGCTTTCTTT.

The genes are TRBV25-1 and TRBJ1-1; D call uncertain. Germline V gene sequence: CDR1 MGHDK, CDR2 SYGVNS. The CDR3 length is 13 residues. Trimming left V 7 bases short and J 3 bases short, with 12 bases between. For the CDR3, the DNA is TGTGCCAGCACCTCTCGGGGTGACACTGAAGCTTTCTTT. It codes for CASTSRGDTEAFF.

This clone was recorded a few times. This chain links TRBV7-9 with TRBJ1-2, with unresolved D. CDR3 length equals 15 residues. Germline CDR1 SEHNR, CDR2 FQNEAQ (reference sequence). The V end was cut by 2 bases, the J end by 0 bases, with 10 bases between. CDR3 nucleotide sequence: TGTGCCAGCAGCTTACTAGGAACAGCTAACTATGGCTACACCTTC. Amino acid sequence: CASSLLGTANYGYTF.

This sequence joins TRBV23-1 and TRBJ2-2; D gene ambiguous. TRBV23-1 carries the ORF label, with uncertain function. This CDR3 region has 12 residues. V shed 11 bases and J shed 6 bases, with 13 bases lying between them. CDR3 amino acids: CAAERSAGELFF. Here the CDR3 DNA reads TGCGCCGCCGAAAGGAGTGCCGGGGAGCTGTTTTTT.

J is TRBJ2-5 and V is TRBV28, with 8 nucleotides matching TRBD1. With V trimmed by 5 bases and J by 3 bases, 8 bases remained unmatched. This CDR3 has 15 amino acids. The V gene's germline CDR1 is MDHEN and CDR2 SYDVKM. CDR3 DNA: TGTGCCAGCAGTACCCTCAGGGGGCTAAAAGAGACCCAGTACTTC. Its protein product is CASSTLRGLKETQYF.